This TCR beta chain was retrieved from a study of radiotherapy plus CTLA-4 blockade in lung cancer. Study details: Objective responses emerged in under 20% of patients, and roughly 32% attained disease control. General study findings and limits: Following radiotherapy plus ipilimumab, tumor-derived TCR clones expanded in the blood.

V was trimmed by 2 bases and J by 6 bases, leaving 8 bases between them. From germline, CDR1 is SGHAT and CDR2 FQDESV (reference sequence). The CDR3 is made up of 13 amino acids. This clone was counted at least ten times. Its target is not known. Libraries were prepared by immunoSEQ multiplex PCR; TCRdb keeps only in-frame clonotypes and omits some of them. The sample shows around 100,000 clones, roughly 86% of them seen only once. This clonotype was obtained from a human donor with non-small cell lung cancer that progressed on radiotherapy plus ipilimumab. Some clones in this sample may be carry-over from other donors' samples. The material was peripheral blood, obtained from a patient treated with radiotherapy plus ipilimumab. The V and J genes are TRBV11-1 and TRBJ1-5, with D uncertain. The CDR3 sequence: CASSLTNLQPQHF. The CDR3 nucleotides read TGTGCCAGCAGCTTAACCAACCTTCAGCCCCAGCATTTT.